Listed below are T cell receptor beta chains from one sample, sequenced in a study of shared clonotypes between healthy human individuals. Profiling relied on immunoSEQ multiplex PCR, and the TCRdb table lists in-frame clones only, not all of them. This sample has about 2.4 million clones; around nine tenths occur once, and the top ten carry under 0.15%. The sequencing sample was made of naive CD4+ T cells sorted from blood. All receptors come from a man younger than 35 in good health. Each CDR3 is given with its conserved first and last residue. The order of the fields is J gene, D gene, clone size, CDR3 length, V gene, CDR3 DNA, CDR3 protein. A D gene is named only where the DNA matches it firmly. The listing skips clone size in some rows; elsewhere it reads once, few, many or a size class.

TRBJ2-1	TRBD2	.	15	TRBV28	TGTGCCAGCAGAAACCGACGGACGGGGGGCAATGAGCAGTTCTTC	CASRNRRTGGNEQFF
TRBJ2-7	TRBD1	.	14	TRBV11-2	TGTGCCAGCAGCCTACAGGGGGCCTCCTACGAGCAGTACTTC	CASSLQGASYEQYF
TRBJ2-7	.	.	15	TRBV7-2	TGTGCCAGCAGCTTAAGCAGGACGAGCTCCTACGAGCAGTACTTC	CASSLSRTSSYEQYF
TRBJ2-5	TRBD2	.	14	TRBV7-2	TGTGCCAGCAGCTCCACTAGCGGTGGAGAGACCCAGTACTTC	CASSSTSGGETQYF
TRBJ1-6	.	.	18	TRBV7-2	TGTGCCAGCAGCTTAGACCCAGCCCCGAGCTCCTATAATTCACCCCTCCACTTT	CASSLDPAPSSYNSPLHF
TRBJ2-1	.	.	15	TRBV5-1	TGCGCCAGCAGCTTGAGTCTCGGACAGTGGAATGAGCAGTTCTTC	CASSLSLGQWNEQFF
TRBJ1-5	TRBD1	.	16	TRBV6-5	TGTGCCAGCAGTTCGGGACAGGGTATAAACAATCAGCCCCAGCATTTT	CASSSGQGINNQPQHF
TRBJ2-3	TRBD2	.	16	TRBV14	TGTGCCAGCAGCCAAGGGGTCGGGAGGTTCCCAGATACGCAGTATTTT	CASSQGVGRFPDTQYF
TRBJ1-2	TRBD1	.	15	TRBV27	TGTGCCAGCAGTTTATCCTGGACAGGTGTTGATGGCTACACCTTC	CASSLSWTGVDGYTF
TRBJ1-1	TRBD1	.	15	TRBV5-8	TGTGCCAGCAGCACGTTGGACAGGGAGAACACTGAAGCTTTCTTT	CASSTLDRENTEAFF
TRBJ1-6	TRBD1	.	14	TRBV18	TGTGCCAGCTCACTCGGACAGGGGGAGTCACCCCTCCACTTT	CASSLGQGESPLHF
TRBJ2-3	TRBD2	.	16	TRBV5-6	TGTGCCAGCAGCTTGGAGGCGGGAGGGAGCACAGATACGCAGTATTTT	CASSLEAGGSTDTQYF
TRBJ2-1	.	.	13	TRBV29-1	TGCAGCGTTGGCAGGATCCCCTACAATGAGCAGTTCTTC	CSVGRIPYNEQFF
TRBJ1-2	TRBD1	.	16	TRBV5-4	TGTGCCAGCAGCTCCCCGGCGGGGACAGGGAACTATGGCTACACCTTC	CASSSPAGTGNYGYTF
TRBJ1-1	.	few	10	TRBV7-9	TGTGCTATAGGGGGCACTGAAGCTTTCTTT	CAIGGTEAFF
TRBJ2-1	.	.	14	TRBV5-6	TGTGCCAGCAGCTTGGACCGCGGGAAGAATGAGCAGTTCTTC	CASSLDRGKNEQFF
TRBJ1-1	.	.	14	TRBV5-4	TGTGCCAGCAGCGTAGACAGGCGGAACACTGAAGCTTTCTTT	CASSVDRRNTEAFF
TRBJ2-5	.	.	13	TRBV5-4	TGTGCCAGCAGCTTGCGGCAGCAAGAGACCCAGTACTTC	CASSLRQQETQYF
TRBJ1-2	TRBD1	once	19	TRBV7-6	TGTGCCAGCAGCTTAGTTCCCCCGGGACAGGGGGTATCTAACTATGGCTACACCTTC	CASSLVPPGQGVSNYGYTF
TRBJ2-7	TRBD1	.	15	TRBV7-6	TGTGCCAGCAGCCCCTCGGGACAGGGGGCCTACGAGCAGTACTTC	CASSPSGQGAYEQYF
TRBJ1-1	.	once	14	TRBV5-6	TGTGCCAGCAGCTTTCCCTTTGGCGGGGCCACGGCTTTCTTT	CASSFPFGGATAFF
TRBJ2-1	.	.	13	TRBV5-1	TGCGCCAGCAGCTTGCGAGCTGACAATGAGCAGTTCTTC	CASSLRADNEQFF
TRBJ1-3	.	.	16	TRBV7-2	TGTGCCAGCAGCTTATCGCTCAGGGAGGCAGGAAACACCATATATTTT	CASSLSLREAGNTIYF
TRBJ2-2	.	once	14	TRBV11-3	TGTGCCAGCAGCTTAGATCAGGGGTCCGGGGAGCTGTTTTTT	CASSLDQGSGELFF
TRBJ2-5	.	.	12	TRBV7-2	TGTGCCAGCAGCCATGGTTGGGAGACCCAGTACTTC	CASSHGWETQYF